The 30 T cell receptor beta chains presented below share a single source sample, sequenced in a study of graft-versus-host responses after intestinal transplantation. TCRdb keeps only in-frame clones here, not all; method: immunoSEQ multiplex PCR. The sample lists about 70,000 clones, 84% seen once, with 0.39% in the top ten. These receptors' targets are unknown. Specimen: unstimulated CD4+ T cells sorted from spleen or lymph node cells, collected before transplant. The origin of the receptors is a human donor who was the organ donor for an intestinal transplant.

The chain uses TRBV6-5 and TRBJ2-5; D gene ambiguous. The CDR3 has 15 residues. Germline CDR1 reads MNHEY; CDR2 reads SVGAGI. V lost 5 bases and J 5 bases, leaving 18 bases between the germline ends. The CDR3 reads CASSTTQTLRETQYF. The CDR3, as DNA: TGTGCCAGCAGTACCACCCAAACACTCAGGGAGACCCAGTACTTC.

The chain uses TRBV2 and TRBJ2-2; TRBD1 agrees at 10 bases. The V and J ends lost 10 bases and 2 bases, in that order; junction bases with no gene match: 7. The germline V gene encodes CDR1 SNHLY and CDR2 FYNNEI. The CDR3 has 15 residues. The CDR3 sequence is CATQRQGANTGELFF. CDR3 coding DNA: TGTGCCACTCAGAGACAGGGGGCAAACACCGGGGAGCTGTTTTTT.

Details on this clone: Sequence at one end of the junction differs from germline and may be a read error. The V and J genes are TRBV7-7 and TRBJ2-3; D unresolved. The CDR3 totals 13 residues. CDR1 is SSHAT, CDR2 FNYEAQ, per germline (reference sequence). The CDR3 region is CASSLQSTDTQYF. CDR3 DNA sequence: TGTGCTAGCAGCTTACAGAGCACAGATACGCAGTATTTT.

J is TRBJ1-2 and V is TRBV29-1, with 7 bases fitting TRBD1. The trim removed 4 bases at V and 5 bases at J, leaving 7 bases unmatched. The CDR3 runs to 13 residues. Germline V gives CDR1 SQVTM, CDR2 ANQGSEA. DNA of the CDR3: TGCAGCGTTGTCGTAGGACAGGCATATGGCTACACCTTC. Translation gives CSVVVGQAYGYTF.

V usage is TRBV29-1 and J usage is TRBJ1-2, with 7 nucleotides matching TRBD1. CDR1 SQVTM and CDR2 ANQGSEA come from the germline V gene. Trimming took 4 bases from V and 2 from J; bases not matched to a gene: 7. The CDR3 spans 14 residues. CDR3 sequence: CSVARQGGNYGYTF. Written as DNA, the CDR3 is TGCAGCGTTGCCCGACAGGGTGGGAACTATGGCTACACCTTC. The full variable domain, with the rest looked up from reference TRBV29-1 and TRBJ1-2, is SAVISQKPSRDICQRGTSLTIQCQVDSQVTMMFWYRQQPGQSLTLIATANQGSEATYESGFVIDKFPISRPNLTFSTLTVSNMSPEDSSIYLCSVARQGGNYGYTFGSGTRLTVV.

This sequence joins TRBV7-9 and TRBJ2-1, with TRBD2 matching 13 bases. This CDR3 has 17 residues. With 1 base clipped from V and 1 base from J, the junction kept 1 base outside the gene matches. Germline loops: CDR1 SEHNR, CDR2 FQNEAQ (reference sequence). The CDR3 DNA follows: TGTGCCAGCAGCTTAGGGGGACTAGCGGGGTCCTACAATGAGCAGTTCTTC. Translated: CASSLGGLAGSYNEQFF.

The chain combines TRBV7-2 with TRBJ2-5; 8 bases line up with TRBD1. This CDR3 region has 14 residues. V shed 5 bases and J 1 base; nucleotides not matched to a gene: 3. CDR1 and CDR2 from the germline V gene are SGHTA and FQGNSA. CDR3 region: CASSPDRVQETQYF. The CDR3 DNA reads TGTGCCAGCAGCCCGGACAGGGTCCAAGAGACCCAGTACTTC.

V is TRBV20-1 and J is TRBJ1-2, with TRBD1 identical over 8 bases. J gave up 5 bases and V 5 bases, and 1 base lay outside the gene matches. The germline V gene encodes CDR1 DFQATT and CDR2 SNEGSKA (reference sequence). This CDR3 region has 11 residues. CDR3 in DNA: TGCAGTGCTGGGACAGGTTATGGCTACACCTTC. This translates into CSAGTGYGYTF.

V gene TRBV5-5 combines with J gene TRBJ2-2; the match to TRBD1 covers 7 bases. J gave up 9 bases and V 4 bases, and 12 bases lay outside the gene matches. CDR3 length equals 15 residues. Germline V lookup: CDR1 SGHKS, CDR2 YYEKEE (reference sequence). Here the CDR3 reads CASSLTGQGERELFF. The CDR3 DNA reads as TGTGCCAGCAGCCTTACTGGGCAGGGGGAGAGGGAGCTGTTTTTT. Combining the CDR3 with reference TRBV5-5 and TRBJ2-2 gives the whole variable domain DAGVTQSPTHLIKTRGQQVTLRCSPISGHKSVSWYQQVLGQGPQFIFQYYEKEERGRGNFPDRFSARQFPNYSSELNVNALLLGDSALYLCASSLTGQGERELFFGEGSRLTVL.

The chain is built from TRBV7-2 and TRBJ2-7; 10 bases match TRBD2. Looked up from germline, CDR1 is SGHTA and CDR2 is FQGNSA. V dropped 1 base and J dropped 5; count of bases not matched to a gene: 11. The CDR3 runs 17 residues. The DNA of the CDR3 is TGTGCCAGCAGCTTAGATCCAGCGGGGGGGCTAATCCACGAGCAGTACGTC. Its protein is CASSLDPAGGLIHEQYV.

This chain links TRBV6-1 with TRBJ1-4; D call uncertain. This CDR3 is built from 14 residues. Germline-derived CDR1 and CDR2 are MNHNS and SASEGT. With 5 bases removed from V and 0 bases from J, the gap between germline ends came to 7 bases. The CDR3 nucleotides are TGTGCCAGCAGTCAAGGAGCAACTAATGAAAAACTGTTTTTT. Protein: CASSQGATNEKLFF.

V usage is TRBV28 and J usage is TRBJ1-2, with a possible D match to TRBD1 (5 bases). The germline CDR1 and CDR2 sequences are MDHEN and SYDVKM. With 5 bases removed from V and 4 bases from J, the gap between germline ends came to 20 bases. CDR3 size: 16 residues. CDR3 bases: TGTGCCAGCAGTGGGGGAGGAGGTATTACTCCCTATGGCTACACCTTC. The encoded protein is CASSGGGGITPYGYTF.

This chain links TRBV5-4 with TRBJ2-3, with D perhaps matching TRBD1 (6 bases). The CDR3 extends over 15 amino acids. CDR1 is SGHNT, CDR2 YYREEE, per germline (reference sequence). Deletions cut 2 bases from V and 0 bases from J, with 10 bases between. The CDR3 region is CASSFGQKSTDTQYF. CDR3 bases: TGTGCCAGCAGCTTCGGACAGAAAAGCACAGATACGCAGTATTTT.

This clone was seen a handful of times. The chain has TRBV28 and TRBJ1-2; 10 bases are shared with TRBD1. Germline assignment: CDR1 MDHEN and CDR2 SYDVKM. The CDR3 has 16 residues. The V and J ends lost 3 bases and 8 bases, in that order; junction bases with no gene match: 12. In DNA form, the CDR3 reads TGTGCCAGCAGTTTTCTGACAGGGGGCGTCGGAGTGGGCTACACCTTC. This codes for CASSFLTGGVGVGYTF.

The chain employs TRBV11-3 and TRBJ2-7; D uncertain. Germline V gene data show CDR1 as SGHNT and CDR2 as YENEEA. Trimming left V 6 bases short and J 4 bases short, with 10 bases between. This CDR3 contains 12 residues. The chain's CDR3 is CASRQHGYEQYV. The CDR3 nucleotides read TGTGCCAGCAGACAACACGGGTACGAGCAGTACGTC.

This sequence joins TRBV4-1 and TRBJ2-1; a weak D match, TRBD1 (6 bases). Germline values: CDR1 MGHRA, CDR2 YSYEKL. Trimming pared 4 bases from V and 4 bases from J, leaving 23 bases between. The CDR3 totals 18 residues. CDR3 residues: CASSPDNSPGQQYNEQFF. As DNA, the CDR3 is TGCGCCAGCAGCCCAGACAACTCGCCGGGACAACAATACAATGAGCAGTTCTTC.

This clone has only one observation. The genes are TRBV28 and TRBJ1-5; D possibly corresponds to TRBD1 (6 bases). The CDR3 spans 12 residues. Trimming pared 8 bases from V and 6 bases from J, leaving 11 bases between. The germline CDR1 and CDR2 sequences are MDHEN and SYDVKM. The chain's CDR3 is CASYTGIQPQHF. In nucleotides, the CDR3 is TGTGCCAGCTACACAGGGATTCAGCCCCAGCATTTT.

J is TRBJ2-5 and V is TRBV5-4; maybe TRBD2 (5 bases). The CDR3 is 13 residues long. Germline CDR1 reads SGHNT; CDR2 reads YYREEE (reference sequence). V lost 2 bases to trimming and J lost 10 bases, with 15 bases between them. The CDR3 is CASSLLAGEGQYF. CDR3 nucleotides: TGTGCCAGCAGCTTATTGGCCGGGGAAGGCCAGTACTTC. Full variable domain (rest looked up from reference TRBV5-4 and TRBJ2-5): ETGVTQSPTHLIKTRGQQVTLRCSSQSGHNTVSWYQQALGQGPQFIFQYYREEENGRGNFPPRFSGLQFPNYSSELNVNALELDDSALYLCASSLLAGEGQYFGPGTRLLVL.

In this sample, this clone turned up a few times. The V call is TRBV4-1, the J call TRBJ1-6; TRBD1 matches at 8 bases. Germline assignment: CDR1 MGHRA and CDR2 YSYEKL. CDR3 length: 13 residues. J gave up 13 bases and V 5 bases, and 7 bases lay outside the gene matches. The CDR3 nucleotides are TGCGCCAGCAGCTGGGACAGGTCTTCTCCCCTCCACTTT. Protein: CASSWDRSSPLHF.

This clone was counted only a few times. V usage is TRBV19 and J usage is TRBJ1-2, with 10 bases lining up with TRBD1. The CDR3 loop spans 14 amino acids. The trim removed 4 bases at V and 6 bases at J, leaving 5 bases unmatched. The germline V gene has CDR1 LNHDA and CDR2 SQIVND (reference sequence). The CDR3 is CASSTPGQGNGYTF. In DNA, the CDR3 is TGTGCCAGTAGTACTCCGGGACAGGGGAATGGCTACACCTTC.

The rearrangement links TRBV12-5 to TRBJ1-2; TRBD1 aligns across 12 bases. The germline CDR1 and CDR2 sequences are LGHNT and FRNRAP. The CDR3 has 15 amino acids. Unmatched junction bases numbered 7, after V lost 3 bases and J lost 8 bases. The DNA for the CDR3 is TGTGCTAGTGGTTTTCTTTCCGGGACAGGGGGCGGCTACACCTTC. Translating gives CASGFLSGTGGGYTF.

V usage is TRBV15 and J usage is TRBJ1-2; D perhaps matches TRBD1 (6 bases). The CDR3 consists of 17 residues. V dropped 2 bases and J dropped 1 base, with 17 bases sitting between them. Germline V gene lookup returns CDR1 LNHNV and CDR2 YYDKDF (reference sequence). CDR3 nucleotide sequence: TGTGCCACCAGCAGACGTAGAACAGGGACCATTAACTATGGCTACACCTTC. Encoded protein: CATSRRRTGTINYGYTF.

The V call is TRBV5-1, the J call TRBJ2-2, with TRBD1 matching over 7 bases. Losses at the gene ends were 0 bases for V and 4 bases for J; bases not matched to a gene: 3. This CDR3 has 15 residues. Looked up from germline, CDR1 is SGHRS and CDR2 is YFSETQ. CDR3 region: CASSLGQGFTGELFF. For the CDR3, the DNA is TGCGCCAGCAGCTTGGGACAGGGATTCACCGGGGAGCTGTTTTTT.

The chain is built from TRBV7-2 and TRBJ2-3, with D hard to call. The germline V and J ends were trimmed by 5 bases and 2 bases, with 2 bases remaining between them. Germline V gives CDR1 SGHTA, CDR2 FQGNSA. This CDR3 is 11 amino acids long. In nucleotides, the CDR3 is TGTGCCAGCAGCCTCACAGATACGCAGTATTTT. This gives the protein CASSLTDTQYF.

The chain employs TRBV2 and TRBJ1-4; a weak D match, TRBD1 (6 bases). Trimming took 5 bases from V and 4 from J, leaving 8 bases between them. The CDR3 loop spans 13 amino acids. The V gene's germline CDR1 is SNHLY and CDR2 FYNNEI. The DNA of the CDR3 is TGTGCCAGCAGTACCAGGGGTAATGAAAAACTGTTTTTT. It is translated as CASSTRGNEKLFF.

This chain uses TRBV6-5 with TRBJ2-1; 11 bases agree with TRBD2. V was pared by 7 bases and J by 1 base, with 3 bases of the junction left unmatched. The CDR3 covers 15 residues. The V gene's germline CDR1 is MNHEY and CDR2 SVGAGI. For the CDR3, the DNA is TGTGCCAGCACCTCTAGCGGGGGGTCCTACAATGAGCAGTTCTTC. It specifies CASTSSGGSYNEQFF.

V gene TRBV6-1 combines with J gene TRBJ1-6; TRBD1 aligns across 7 bases. This CDR3 has 14 residues. V lost 6 bases, J lost 8 bases, and 7 bases stayed unmatched. From germline, CDR1 is MNHNS and CDR2 SASEGT. The CDR3, as DNA: TGTGCCAGCAGGGACAGGATAAGTGATTCACCCCTCCACTTT. Its protein is CASRDRISDSPLHF.

The rearrangement links TRBV6-1 to TRBJ2-5; 7 bases are shared with TRBD1. Unmatched junction bases numbered 7, after V lost 5 bases and J lost 1 base. CDR1 is MNHNS, CDR2 SASEGT, per germline. The CDR3 has 15 amino acids. The CDR3 loop is CASSTGQTFQETQYF. Written as DNA, the CDR3 is TGTGCCAGCAGTACGGGACAGACATTCCAAGAGACCCAGTACTTC.

This chain uses TRBV7-2 with TRBJ2-2; D is unresolved. V lost 3 bases, J lost 0 bases, and 8 bases lay in between. Germline V lookup: CDR1 SGHTA, CDR2 FQGNSA. This CDR3 region has 15 residues. The CDR3 loop is CASSFNTANTGELFF. In nucleotides, the CDR3 is TGTGCCAGCAGCTTTAACACCGCGAACACCGGGGAGCTGTTTTTT.

This chain joins TRBV29-1 and TRBJ2-3; tentative D call: TRBD2 (7 bases). CDR1 SQVTM and CDR2 ANQGSEA come from the germline V gene. The CDR3 spans 12 residues. The V gene lost 7 bases and the J gene lost 4 bases, with 12 bases spanning the gap. The CDR3 reads CSAQGRADTQYF. CDR3 in DNA: TGCAGCGCTCAGGGGAGGGCAGATACGCAGTATTTT.